The 12 T cell receptor beta chains below were found in one sample sequenced in a study of OX40 agonist ivuxolimab in advanced cancers. TCRdb's copy holds only in-frame clones and misses some; the assay was immunoSEQ multiplex PCR. The data contain around 29,000 clones, around nine tenths of them singletons. Sequencing was performed on CD4+ or CD8+ T cells sorted from blood, taken in a trial of the OX40 agonist ivuxolimab. Every receptor here comes from an adult with an advanced solid tumor such as melanoma, head and neck, liver or kidney cancer.

This chain connects TRBV10-2 to TRBJ2-4; D is ambiguous. The CDR3 extends over 16 amino acids. From germline, CDR1 is WSHSY and CDR2 SAAADI. V lost 9 bases, J lost 0 bases, and 18 bases lay in between. In DNA, the CDR3 is TGCGCCAGGAATAAGACCGTAACCCCAGCCAAAAACATTCAGTACTTC. It is translated as CARNKTVTPAKNIQYF.

The chain links TRBV27 to TRBJ2-7, with 10 bases aligning to TRBD1. V was pared by 2 bases and J by 6 bases, with 7 bases of the junction left unmatched. Per the germline V gene, CDR1 is MNHEY and CDR2 is SMNVEV (reference sequence). The CDR3 covers 15 residues. CDR3 protein: CASSLIRTGGGEQYF. In DNA form, the CDR3 reads TGTGCCAGCAGTTTAATTCGGACAGGGGGGGGCGAGCAGTACTTC.

The chain is built from TRBV6-5 and TRBJ1-1; no clear D. V lost 4 bases to trimming and J lost 5 bases, with 14 bases between them. This CDR3 is built from 14 residues. Germline-derived CDR1 and CDR2 are MNHEY and SVGAGI. The CDR3 loop is CASSLSRAGTEAFF. The CDR3 nucleotides are TGTGCCAGCAGTTTATCACGGGCGGGGACTGAAGCTTTCTTT.

V is TRBV4-1 and J is TRBJ2-1, with no clear D. The V end was cut by 0 bases, the J end by 0 bases, with 9 bases between. CDR3 length: 16 residues. Germline lookup yields CDR1 MGHRA and CDR2 YSYEKL. This chain's CDR3 is CASSQEYLSSYNEQFF. CDR3 DNA sequence: TGCGCCAGCAGCCAAGAATACTTAAGCTCCTACAATGAGCAGTTCTTC.

This rearrangement joins TRBV29-1 to TRBJ2-7; tentatively, D is TRBD1 or TRBD2 (5 bases each). CDR1 is SQVTM, CDR2 ANQGSEA, per germline. This CDR3 is 13 amino acids long. The V end was cut by 7 bases, the J end by 4 bases, with 17 bases between. CDR3 nucleotides: TGCAGCGCCCGGGGCCTAGGGGTTTACGAGCAGTACTTC. It translates to CSARGLGVYEQYF.

The genes are TRBV14 and TRBJ1-2; TRBD1 agrees at 7 bases. Germline values: CDR1 SGHDN, CDR2 FVKESK. CDR3 length: 13 residues. V trimming: 5 bases; J trimming: 4 bases; junction bases outside the gene matches: 4. CDR3 nucleotide sequence: TGTGCCAGCAGCTTGGGGACAGCCTATGGCTACACCTTC. Protein: CASSLGTAYGYTF.

The chain uses TRBV4-1 and TRBJ1-2, with D possibly being TRBD1 (6 bases). The CDR3 spans 15 residues. Trimming removed 0 bases at V and 4 bases at J, with 12 bases between. Germline CDR1 is MGHRA and CDR2 is YSYEKL. CDR3 coding DNA: TGCGCCAGCAGCCAAGAGGCAGGGGCGGGCTATGGCTACACCTTC. This encodes CASSQEAGAGYGYTF.

As for this clone: Germline and junction disagree at one end, which may indicate a read error. The J gene is TRBJ2-7, the V gene TRBV7-7, with TRBD1 as a possible D gene (5 bases). Germline V gene lookup returns CDR1 SSHAT and CDR2 FNYEAQ (reference sequence). The CDR3 is made up of 13 amino acids. The CDR3 protein is CASSLGQGDEQYF. CDR3 sequence (DNA): TGTGCTAGCAGCTTAGGGCAGGGCGACGAGCAGTACTTC.

This chain joins TRBV11-2 and TRBJ2-1, with TRBD2 matching over 12 bases. V trimming: 1 base; J trimming: 6 bases; junction bases outside the gene matches: 7. The CDR3 covers 17 residues. Germline CDR1 reads SGHAT; CDR2 reads FQNNGV. The CDR3 nucleotides read TGTGCCAGCAGCTTAGTTCGACTAGCGGGAGCCCCCAATGAGCAGTTCTTC. It yields the protein CASSLVRLAGAPNEQFF.

This chain connects TRBV7-6 to TRBJ2-1; D is ambiguous. CDR1 SGHVS and CDR2 FNYEAQ come from the germline V gene. This CDR3 comprises 15 residues. V lost 3 bases, J lost 0 bases, and 9 bases lay in between. Written as DNA, the CDR3 is TGTGCCAGCAGCTTGAACGGCCTCTCCTACAATGAGCAGTTCTTC. Translation gives CASSLNGLSYNEQFF.

The J gene is TRBJ1-4, the V gene TRBV4-1; 7 bases align to TRBD1. The V gene's germline CDR1 is MGHRA and CDR2 YSYEKL. J was trimmed by 11 bases and V by 5 bases; bases with no gene match: 14. CDR3 length equals 15 residues. DNA of the CDR3: TGCGCCAGCAGCTCAGCCATCCAGGGGGTGGAGAAACTGTTTTTT. Translation: CASSSAIQGVEKLFF.

The gene calls are TRBV6-1 and TRBJ1-6; D is ambiguous. Between the trimmed V and J ends, which lost 1 base and 6 bases, there was a span of 19 bases. The CDR3 runs 18 residues. Germline lookup yields CDR1 MNHNS and CDR2 SASEGT. DNA of the CDR3: TGTGCCAGCAGTGAAGAGCATAATATCGGATTTCTTAATTCACCCCTCCACTTT. Amino acids: CASSEEHNIGFLNSPLHF.